This T cell receptor beta chain is drawn from a study of blood T cell repertoires in COVID-19. The CDR3 is 14 residues long. Germline V CDR1 and CDR2: SQVTM, ANQGSEA. V lost 2 bases and J lost 2; bases outside the gene matches: 4. Under the authors' procedure: Reference gene primer amplification yielded estimated nucleated cell counts. Sequencing used immunoSEQ multiplex PCR; TCRdb keeps in-frame clones, though not all of them. Clone size and the V and J calls come from that table; the DNA yielded D and trimming. This sample has around 350,000 clones; roughly 86% occur once, and the top ten carry approximately 2.9%.

This chain joins TRBV29-1 and TRBJ2-5; 8 positions agree with TRBD2. Sequenced input: peripheral blood. The clonotype originates from a human donor in a cohort sampled during active COVID-19. CDR3 nucleotide sequence: TGCAGCGTTGAAATTCAGCGGGGGCAAGAGACCCAGTACTTC. Translated: CSVEIQRGQETQYF. Filled out from reference TRBV29-1 and TRBJ2-5, the complete variable domain reads SAVISQKPSRDICQRGTSLTIQCQVDSQVTMMFWYRQQPGQSLTLIATANQGSEATYESGFVIDKFPISRPNLTFSTLTVSNMSPEDSSIYLCSVEIQRGQETQYFGPGTRLLVL.